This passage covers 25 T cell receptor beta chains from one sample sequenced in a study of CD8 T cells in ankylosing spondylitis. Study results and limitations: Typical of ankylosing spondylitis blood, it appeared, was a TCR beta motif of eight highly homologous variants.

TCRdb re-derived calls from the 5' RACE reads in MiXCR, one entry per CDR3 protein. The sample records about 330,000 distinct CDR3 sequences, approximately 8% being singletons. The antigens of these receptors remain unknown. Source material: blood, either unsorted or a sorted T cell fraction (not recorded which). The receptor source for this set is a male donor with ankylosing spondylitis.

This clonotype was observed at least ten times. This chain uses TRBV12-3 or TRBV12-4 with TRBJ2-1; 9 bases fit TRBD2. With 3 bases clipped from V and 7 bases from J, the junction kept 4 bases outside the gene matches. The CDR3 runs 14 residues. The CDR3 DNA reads TGTGCCAGCAGTTTTAGCGGGAGTGGAAATGAGCAGTTCTTC. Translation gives CASSFSGSGNEQFF.

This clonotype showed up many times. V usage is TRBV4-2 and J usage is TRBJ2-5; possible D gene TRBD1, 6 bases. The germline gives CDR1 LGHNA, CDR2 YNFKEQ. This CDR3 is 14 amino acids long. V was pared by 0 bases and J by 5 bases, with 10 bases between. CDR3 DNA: TGTGCCAGCAGCCAAGATTCTGGGGGCGAGACCCAGTACTTC. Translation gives CASSQDSGGETQYF.

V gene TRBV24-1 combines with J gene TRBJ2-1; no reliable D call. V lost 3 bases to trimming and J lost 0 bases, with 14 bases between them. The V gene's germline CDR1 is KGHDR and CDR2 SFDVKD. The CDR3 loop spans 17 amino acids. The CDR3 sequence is CATSDHLGEDSYNEQFF. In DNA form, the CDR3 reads TGTGCCACCAGTGATCACCTCGGCGAGGACTCCTACAATGAGCAGTTCTTC.

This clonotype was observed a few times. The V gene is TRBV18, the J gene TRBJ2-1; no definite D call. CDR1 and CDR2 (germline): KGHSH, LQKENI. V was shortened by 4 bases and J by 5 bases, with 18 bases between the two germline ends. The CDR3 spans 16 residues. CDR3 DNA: TGTGCCAGCTCACGTATAAAAAAGGAAGGGAACAATGAGCAGTTCTTC. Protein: CASSRIKKEGNNEQFF.

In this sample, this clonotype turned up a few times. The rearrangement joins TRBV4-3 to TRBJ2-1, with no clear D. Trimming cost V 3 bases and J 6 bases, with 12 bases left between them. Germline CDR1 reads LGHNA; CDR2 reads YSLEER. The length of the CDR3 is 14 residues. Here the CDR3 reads CASSHGGFSNEQFF. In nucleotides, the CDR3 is TGCGCCAGCAGCCACGGCGGCTTTTCCAATGAGCAGTTCTTC.

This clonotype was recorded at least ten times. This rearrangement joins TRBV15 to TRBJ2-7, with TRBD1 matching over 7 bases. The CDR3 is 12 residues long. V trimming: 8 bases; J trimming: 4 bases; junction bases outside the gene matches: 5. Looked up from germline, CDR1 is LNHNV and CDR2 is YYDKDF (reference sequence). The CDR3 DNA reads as TGTGCCACCGGGACAGCAGAATACGAGCAGTACTTC. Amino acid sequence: CATGTAEYEQYF.

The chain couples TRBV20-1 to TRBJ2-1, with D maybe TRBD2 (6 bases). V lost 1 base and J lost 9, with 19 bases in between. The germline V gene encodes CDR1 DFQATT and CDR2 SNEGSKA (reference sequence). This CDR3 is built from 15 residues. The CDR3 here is CSARARDFLFREQFF. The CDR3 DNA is TGCAGTGCTAGAGCTAGGGACTTCCTATTTCGTGAGCAGTTCTTC.

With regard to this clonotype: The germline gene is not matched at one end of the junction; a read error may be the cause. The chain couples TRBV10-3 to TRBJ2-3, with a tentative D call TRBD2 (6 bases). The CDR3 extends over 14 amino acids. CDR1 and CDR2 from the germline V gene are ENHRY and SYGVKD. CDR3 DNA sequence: TGTGCCATCACTGAGGAGGGGCGCACAGATACGCAGTATTTT. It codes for CAITEEGRTDTQYF.

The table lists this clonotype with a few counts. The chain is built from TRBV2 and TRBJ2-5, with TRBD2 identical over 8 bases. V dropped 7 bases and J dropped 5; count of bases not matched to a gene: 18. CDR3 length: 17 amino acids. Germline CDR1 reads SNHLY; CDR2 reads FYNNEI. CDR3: CASNSVASGLRMETQYF. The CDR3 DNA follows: TGTGCCAGCAATAGTGTGGCTAGCGGGCTGAGGATGGAGACCCAGTACTTC.

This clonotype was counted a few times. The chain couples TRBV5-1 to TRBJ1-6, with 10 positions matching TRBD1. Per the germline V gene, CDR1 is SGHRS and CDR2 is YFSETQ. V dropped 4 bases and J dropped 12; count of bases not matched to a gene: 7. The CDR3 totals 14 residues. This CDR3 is CASSPGTGDLPLHF. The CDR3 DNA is TGCGCCAGCAGCCCAGGGACAGGGGACTTACCCCTCCACTTT. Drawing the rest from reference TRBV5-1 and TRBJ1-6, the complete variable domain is KAGVTQTPRYLIKTRGQQVTLSCSPISGHRSVSWYQQTPGQGLQFLFEYFSETQRNKGNFPGRFSGRQFSNSRSEMNVSTLELGDSALYLCASSPGTGDLPLHFGNGTRLTVT.

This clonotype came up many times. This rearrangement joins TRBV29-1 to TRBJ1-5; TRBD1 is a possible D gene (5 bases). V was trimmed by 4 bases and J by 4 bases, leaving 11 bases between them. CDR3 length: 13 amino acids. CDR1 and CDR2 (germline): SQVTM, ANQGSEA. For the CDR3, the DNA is TGCAGCGTTGTGGGGCAGCCTAATCAGCCCCAGCATTTT. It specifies CSVVGQPNQPQHF.

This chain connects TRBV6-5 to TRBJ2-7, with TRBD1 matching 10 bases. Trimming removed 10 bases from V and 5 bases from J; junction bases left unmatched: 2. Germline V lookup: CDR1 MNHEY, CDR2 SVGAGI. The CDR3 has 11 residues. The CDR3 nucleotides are TGTGCCACCGGGACAGGGGACGAGCAGTACTTC. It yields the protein CATGTGDEQYF.

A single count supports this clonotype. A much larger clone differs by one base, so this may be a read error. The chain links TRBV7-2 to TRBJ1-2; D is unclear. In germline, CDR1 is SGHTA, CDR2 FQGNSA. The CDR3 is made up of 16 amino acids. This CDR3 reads CASSLRVTSTNYCYTF. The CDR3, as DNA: TGTGCCAGCAGCTTAAGGGTAACGAGTACTAACTATTGCTACACCTTC.

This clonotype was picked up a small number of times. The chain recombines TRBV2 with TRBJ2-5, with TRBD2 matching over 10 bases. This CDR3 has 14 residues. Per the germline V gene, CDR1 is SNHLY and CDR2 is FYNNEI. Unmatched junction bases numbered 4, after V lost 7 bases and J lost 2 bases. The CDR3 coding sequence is TGTGCCAGCATTCCGGGACTAGCGCAAGAGACCCAGTACTTC. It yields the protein CASIPGLAQETQYF.

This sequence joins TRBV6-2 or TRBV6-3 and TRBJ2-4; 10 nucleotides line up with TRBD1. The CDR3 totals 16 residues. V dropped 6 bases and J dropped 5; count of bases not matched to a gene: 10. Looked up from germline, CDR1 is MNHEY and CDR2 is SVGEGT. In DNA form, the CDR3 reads TGTGCCAGCAGAGACAGGGACAGGGGTTATGAAAACATTCAGTACTTC. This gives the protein CASRDRDRGYENIQYF.

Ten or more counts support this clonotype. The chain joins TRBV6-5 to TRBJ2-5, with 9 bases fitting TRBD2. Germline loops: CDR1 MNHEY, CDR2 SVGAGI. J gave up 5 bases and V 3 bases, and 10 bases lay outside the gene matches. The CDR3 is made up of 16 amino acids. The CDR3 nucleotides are TGTGCCAGCAGTTATGGGTTTAGCGGGAGCGGGGAGACCCAGTACTTC. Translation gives CASSYGFSGSGETQYF.

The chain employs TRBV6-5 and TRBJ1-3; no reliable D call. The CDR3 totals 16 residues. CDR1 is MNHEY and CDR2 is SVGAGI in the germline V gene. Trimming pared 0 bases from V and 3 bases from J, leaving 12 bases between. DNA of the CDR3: TGTGCCAGCAGTTACTCTCCGTACGGCTTTGGAAACACCATATATTTT. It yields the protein CASSYSPYGFGNTIYF.

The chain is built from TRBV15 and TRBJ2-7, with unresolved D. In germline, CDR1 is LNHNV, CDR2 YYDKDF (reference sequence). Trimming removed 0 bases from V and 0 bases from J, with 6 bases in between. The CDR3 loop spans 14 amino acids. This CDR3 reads CATSRDSISYEQYF. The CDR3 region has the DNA TGTGCCACCAGCAGAGACTCCATCTCCTACGAGCAGTACTTC.

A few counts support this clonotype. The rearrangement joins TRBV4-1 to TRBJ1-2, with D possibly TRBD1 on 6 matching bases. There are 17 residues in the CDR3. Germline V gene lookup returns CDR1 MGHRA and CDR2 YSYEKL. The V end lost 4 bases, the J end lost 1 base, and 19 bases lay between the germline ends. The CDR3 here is CASSPDPGQISNYGYTF. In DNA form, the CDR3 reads TGCGCCAGCAGCCCCGACCCGGGACAAATAAGTAACTATGGCTACACCTTC.

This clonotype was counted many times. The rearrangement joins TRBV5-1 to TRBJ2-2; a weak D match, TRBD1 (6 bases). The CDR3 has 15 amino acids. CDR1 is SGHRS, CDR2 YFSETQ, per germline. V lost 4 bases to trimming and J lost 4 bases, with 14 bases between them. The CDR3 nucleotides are TGCGCCAGCAGCCTAACAACAGGGCTCACCGGGGAGCTGTTTTTT. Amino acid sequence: CASSLTTGLTGELFF.

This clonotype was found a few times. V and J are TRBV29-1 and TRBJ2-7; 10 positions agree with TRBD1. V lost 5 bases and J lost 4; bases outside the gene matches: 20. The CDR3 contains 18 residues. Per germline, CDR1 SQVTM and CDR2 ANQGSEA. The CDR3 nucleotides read TGCAGCGTTTCGCCCCGGGACAGGGGCCCGGGCCGTAATTACGAGCAGTACTTC. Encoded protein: CSVSPRDRGPGRNYEQYF.

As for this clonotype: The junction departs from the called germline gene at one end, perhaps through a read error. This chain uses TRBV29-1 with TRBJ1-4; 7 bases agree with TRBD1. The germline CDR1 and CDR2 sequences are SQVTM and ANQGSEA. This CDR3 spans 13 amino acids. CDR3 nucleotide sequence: TGCAGCGTTAAAGACAGGGTGGATGAAAAACTGTTTTTT. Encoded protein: CSVKDRVDEKLFF.

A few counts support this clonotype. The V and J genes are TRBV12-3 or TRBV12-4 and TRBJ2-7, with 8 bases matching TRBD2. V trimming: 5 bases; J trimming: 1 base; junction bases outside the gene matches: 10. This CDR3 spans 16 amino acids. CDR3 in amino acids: CASSPRGGGASYEQYF. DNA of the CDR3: TGTGCCAGCAGTCCCCGGGGGGGCGGCGCTTCCTACGAGCAGTACTTC.

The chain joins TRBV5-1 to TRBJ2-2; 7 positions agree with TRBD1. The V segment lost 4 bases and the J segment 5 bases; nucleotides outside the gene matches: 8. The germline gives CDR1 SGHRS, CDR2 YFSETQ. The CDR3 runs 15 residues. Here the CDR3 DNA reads TGCGCCAGCAGCCCGAGGGGGACAGTAACCGGGGAGCTGTTTTTT. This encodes CASSPRGTVTGELFF.

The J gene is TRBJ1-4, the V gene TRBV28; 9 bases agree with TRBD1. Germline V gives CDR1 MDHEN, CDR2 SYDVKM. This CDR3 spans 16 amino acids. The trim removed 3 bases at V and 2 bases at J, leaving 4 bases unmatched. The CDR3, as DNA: TGTGCCAGCAGTTTGACAGGGGGGACGACTAATGAAAAACTGTTTTTT. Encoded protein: CASSLTGGTTNEKLFF.